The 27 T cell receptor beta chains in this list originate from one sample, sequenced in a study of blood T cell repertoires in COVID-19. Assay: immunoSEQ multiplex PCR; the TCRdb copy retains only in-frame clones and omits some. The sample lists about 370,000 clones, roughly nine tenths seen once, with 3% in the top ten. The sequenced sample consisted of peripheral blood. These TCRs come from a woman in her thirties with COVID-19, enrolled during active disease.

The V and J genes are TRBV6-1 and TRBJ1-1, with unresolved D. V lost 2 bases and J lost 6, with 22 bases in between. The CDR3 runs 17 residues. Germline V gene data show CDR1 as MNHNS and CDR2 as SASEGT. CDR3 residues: CASSELINVAERPEAFF. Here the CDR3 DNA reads TGTGCCAGCAGTGAACTGATCAATGTGGCAGAGCGACCTGAAGCTTTCTTT.

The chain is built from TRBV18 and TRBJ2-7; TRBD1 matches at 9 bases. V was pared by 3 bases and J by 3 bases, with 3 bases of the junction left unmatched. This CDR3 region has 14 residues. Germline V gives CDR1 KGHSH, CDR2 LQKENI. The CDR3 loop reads CASSPGGQGYEQYV. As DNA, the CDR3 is TGTGCCAGCTCACCGGGGGGACAGGGCTACGAGCAGTACGTC.

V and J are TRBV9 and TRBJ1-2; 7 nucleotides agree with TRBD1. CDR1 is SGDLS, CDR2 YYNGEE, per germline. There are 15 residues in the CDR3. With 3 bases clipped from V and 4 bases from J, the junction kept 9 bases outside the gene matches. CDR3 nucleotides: TGTGCCAGCAGCGGACCAGGGGGAGCTTCCTATGGCTACACCTTC. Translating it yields CASSGPGGASYGYTF.

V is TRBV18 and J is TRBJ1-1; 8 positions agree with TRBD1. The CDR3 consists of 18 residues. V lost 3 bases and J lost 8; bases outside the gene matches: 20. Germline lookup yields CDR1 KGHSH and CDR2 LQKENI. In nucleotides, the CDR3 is TGTGCCAGCTCACCCCAAGGCGGACCAGGGGGCATTTTGGGAGAAGCTTTCTTT. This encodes CASSPQGGPGGILGEAFF.

The CDR3 protein is CASSRGQGNQETQYF. The CDR3 DNA sequence: TGTGCCAGCTCACGCGGACAGGGAAATCAAGAGACCCAGTACTTC. The chain recombines TRBV18 with TRBJ2-5; 8 bases line up with TRBD1. Per the germline V gene, CDR1 is KGHSH and CDR2 is LQKENI. The ends lost 4 bases at V and 2 bases at J; junction bases unmatched: 6. The CDR3 length is 15 residues.

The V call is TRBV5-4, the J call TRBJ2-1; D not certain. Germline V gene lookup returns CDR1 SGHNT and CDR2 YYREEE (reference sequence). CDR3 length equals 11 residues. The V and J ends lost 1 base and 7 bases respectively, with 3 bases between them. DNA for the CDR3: TGTGCCAGCAGCTTGATAAATGAGCAGTTCTTC. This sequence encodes CASSLINEQFF.

The CDR3 bases are TGCGCCAGCACCGTGACAGGATTTACCTCTGGAAACACCATATATTTT. Translating it yields CASTVTGFTSGNTIYF. The rearrangement uses TRBV5-1 and TRBJ1-3; TRBD1 might be the D (6 bases). Germline V gene data show CDR1 as SGHRS and CDR2 as YFSETQ. V lost 6 bases, J lost 0 bases, and 16 bases lay in between. The length of the CDR3 is 16 residues.

The CDR3 loop reads CASSGDSAPTDTQYF. CDR3 DNA: TGTGCCAGCAGCGGCGATAGCGCCCCCACAGATACGCAGTATTTT. The rearrangement uses TRBV9 and TRBJ2-3, with a possible D match to TRBD2 (5 bases). The CDR3 has 15 residues. Germline values: CDR1 SGDLS, CDR2 YYNGEE. V shed 3 bases and J shed 2 bases, with 13 bases lying between them.

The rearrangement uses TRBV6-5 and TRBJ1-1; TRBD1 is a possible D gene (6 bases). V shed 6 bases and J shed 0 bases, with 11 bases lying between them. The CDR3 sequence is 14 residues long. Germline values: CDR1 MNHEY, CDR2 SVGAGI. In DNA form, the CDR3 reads TGTGCCAGCAGCTACGGGGGCATGAACACTGAAGCTTTCTTT. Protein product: CASSYGGMNTEAFF.

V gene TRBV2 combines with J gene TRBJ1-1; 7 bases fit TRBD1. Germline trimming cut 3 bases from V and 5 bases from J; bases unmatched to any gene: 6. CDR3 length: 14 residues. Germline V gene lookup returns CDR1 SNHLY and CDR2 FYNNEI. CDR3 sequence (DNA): TGTGCCAGCAGTGAGTCGACAGGGCGAACTGAAGCTTTCTTT. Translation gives CASSESTGRTEAFF.

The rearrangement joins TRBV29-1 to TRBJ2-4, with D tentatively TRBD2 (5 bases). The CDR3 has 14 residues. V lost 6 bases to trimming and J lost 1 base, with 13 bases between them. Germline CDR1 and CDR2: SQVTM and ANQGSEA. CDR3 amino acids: CSVKKGDAKNIQYF. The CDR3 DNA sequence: TGCAGCGTGAAGAAGGGAGACGCCAAAAACATTCAGTACTTC.

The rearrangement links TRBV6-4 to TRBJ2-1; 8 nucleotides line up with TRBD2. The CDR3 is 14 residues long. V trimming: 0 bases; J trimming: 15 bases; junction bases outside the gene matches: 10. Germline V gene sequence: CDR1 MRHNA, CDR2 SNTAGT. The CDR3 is CASSDSDSGIGMFF. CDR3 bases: TGTGCCAGCAGTGACTCTGATAGCGGGATTGGTATGTTCTTC.

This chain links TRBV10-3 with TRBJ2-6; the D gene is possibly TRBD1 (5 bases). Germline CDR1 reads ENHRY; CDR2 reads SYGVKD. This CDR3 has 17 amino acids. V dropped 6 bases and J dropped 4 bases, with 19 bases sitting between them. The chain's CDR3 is CAIRQGLVSSGANVLTF. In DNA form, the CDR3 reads TGTGCCATCAGGCAGGGTTTGGTCTCGTCCGGGGCCAACGTCCTGACTTTC.

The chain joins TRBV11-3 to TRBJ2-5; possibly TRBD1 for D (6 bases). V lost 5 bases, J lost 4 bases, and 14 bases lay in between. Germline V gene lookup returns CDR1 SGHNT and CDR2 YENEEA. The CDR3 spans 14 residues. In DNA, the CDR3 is TGTGCCAGCAGCCGTGACAGGATTCGAGAGACCCAGTACTTC. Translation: CASSRDRIRETQYF.

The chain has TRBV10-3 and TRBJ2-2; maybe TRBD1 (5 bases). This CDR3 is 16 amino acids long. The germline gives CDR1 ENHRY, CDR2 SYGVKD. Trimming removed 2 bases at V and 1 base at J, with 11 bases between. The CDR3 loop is CAISERWQGNTGELFF. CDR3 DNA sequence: TGTGCCATCAGTGAGCGGTGGCAGGGGAACACCGGGGAGCTGTTTTTT.

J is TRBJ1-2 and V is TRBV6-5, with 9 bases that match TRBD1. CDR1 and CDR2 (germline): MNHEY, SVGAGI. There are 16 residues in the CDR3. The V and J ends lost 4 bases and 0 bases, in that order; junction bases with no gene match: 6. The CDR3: CASSSLGQGANYGYTF. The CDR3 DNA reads TGTGCCAGCAGTTCCTTGGGACAGGGAGCTAACTATGGCTACACCTTC.

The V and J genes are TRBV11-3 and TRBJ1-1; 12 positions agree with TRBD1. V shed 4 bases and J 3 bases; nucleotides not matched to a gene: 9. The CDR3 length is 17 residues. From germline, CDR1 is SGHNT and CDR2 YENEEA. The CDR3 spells CASSSGQGATVDTEAFF. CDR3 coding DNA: TGTGCCAGCAGCTCGGGACAGGGGGCGACGGTGGACACTGAAGCTTTCTTT.

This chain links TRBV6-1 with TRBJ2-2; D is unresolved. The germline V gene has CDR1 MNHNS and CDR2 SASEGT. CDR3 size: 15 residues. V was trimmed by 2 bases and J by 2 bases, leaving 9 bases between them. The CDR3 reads CASSELAANTGELFF. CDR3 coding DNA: TGTGCCAGCAGTGAACTCGCGGCAAACACCGGGGAGCTGTTTTTT.

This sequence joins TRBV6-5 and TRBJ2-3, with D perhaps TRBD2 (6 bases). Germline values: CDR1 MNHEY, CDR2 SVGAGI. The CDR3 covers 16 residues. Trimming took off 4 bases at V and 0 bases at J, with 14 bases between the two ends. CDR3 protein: CASSSVSGTSTDTQYF. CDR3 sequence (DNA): TGTGCCAGCAGTTCTGTATCCGGGACTAGCACAGATACGCAGTATTTT.

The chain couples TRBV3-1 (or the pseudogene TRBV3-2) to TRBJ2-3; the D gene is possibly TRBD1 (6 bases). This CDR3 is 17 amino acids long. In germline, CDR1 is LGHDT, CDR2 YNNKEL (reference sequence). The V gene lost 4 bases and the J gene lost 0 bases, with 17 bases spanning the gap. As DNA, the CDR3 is TGTGCCAGCAGCCTCGCCAGAGGGGGTTCTAGCACAGATACGCAGTATTTT. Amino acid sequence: CASSLARGGSSTDTQYF.

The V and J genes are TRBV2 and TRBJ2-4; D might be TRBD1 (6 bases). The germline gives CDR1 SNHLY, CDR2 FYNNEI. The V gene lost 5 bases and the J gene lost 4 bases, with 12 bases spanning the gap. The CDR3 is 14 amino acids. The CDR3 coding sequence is TGTGCCAGCAGTTGGACAGCCCTAAAAAACATTCAGTACTTC. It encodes CASSWTALKNIQYF.

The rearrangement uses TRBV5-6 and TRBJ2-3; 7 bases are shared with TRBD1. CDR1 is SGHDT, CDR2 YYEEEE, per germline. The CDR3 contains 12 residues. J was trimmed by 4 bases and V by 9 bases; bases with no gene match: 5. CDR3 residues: CATARGSDTQYF. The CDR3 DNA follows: TGTGCCACGGCCAGGGGGTCAGATACGCAGTATTTT. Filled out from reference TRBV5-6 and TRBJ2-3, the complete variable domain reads DAGVTQSPTHLIKTRGQQVTLRCSPKSGHDTVSWYQQALGQGPQFIFQYYEEEERQRGNFPDRFSGHQFPNYSSELNVNALLLGDSALYLCATARGSDTQYFGPGTRLTVL.

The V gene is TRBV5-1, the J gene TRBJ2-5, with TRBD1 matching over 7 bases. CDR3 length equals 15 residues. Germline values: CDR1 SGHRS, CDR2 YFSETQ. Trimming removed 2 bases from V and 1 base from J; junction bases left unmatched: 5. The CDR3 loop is CASSFTGQVQETQYF. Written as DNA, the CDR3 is TGCGCCAGCAGCTTCACTGGACAGGTCCAAGAGACCCAGTACTTC.

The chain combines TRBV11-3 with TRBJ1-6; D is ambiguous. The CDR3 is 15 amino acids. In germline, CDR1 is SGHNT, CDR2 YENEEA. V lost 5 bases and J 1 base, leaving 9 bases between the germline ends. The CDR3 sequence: CASSPSASYNSPLHF. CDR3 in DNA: TGTGCCAGCAGCCCCAGCGCGTCCTATAATTCACCCCTCCACTTT. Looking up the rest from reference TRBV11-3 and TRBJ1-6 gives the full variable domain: EAGVVQSPRYKIIEKKQPVAFWCNPISGHNTLYWYLQNLGQGPELLIRYENEEAVDDSQLPKDRFSAERLKGVDSTLKIQPAELGDSAVYLCASSPSASYNSPLHFGNGTRLTVT.

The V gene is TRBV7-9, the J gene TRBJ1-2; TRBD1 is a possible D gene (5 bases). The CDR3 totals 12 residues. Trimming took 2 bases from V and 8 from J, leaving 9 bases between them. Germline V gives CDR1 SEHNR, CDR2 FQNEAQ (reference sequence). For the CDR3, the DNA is TGTGCCAGCAGCTTATCGACAGTGGGCTACACCTTC. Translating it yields CASSLSTVGYTF.

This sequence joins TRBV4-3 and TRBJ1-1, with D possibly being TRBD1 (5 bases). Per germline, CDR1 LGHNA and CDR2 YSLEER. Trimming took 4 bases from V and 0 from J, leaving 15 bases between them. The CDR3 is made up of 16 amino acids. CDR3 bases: TGCGCCAGCAGCCCGGGGGGAGGGGAGATGAACACTGAAGCTTTCTTT. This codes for CASSPGGGEMNTEAFF.

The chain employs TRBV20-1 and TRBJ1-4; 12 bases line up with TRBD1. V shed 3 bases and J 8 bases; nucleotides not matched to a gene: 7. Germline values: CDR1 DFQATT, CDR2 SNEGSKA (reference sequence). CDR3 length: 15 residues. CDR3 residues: CSASRGTGGNEKLFF. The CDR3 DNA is TGCAGTGCTAGTAGGGGGACAGGGGGCAACGAAAAACTGTTTTTT.